These 17 T cell receptor beta chains share one sample of origin, sequenced in a study of cytotoxic CD8 clonotypes in ibrutinib-treated CLL. Here immunoSEQ multiplex PCR was the method, and the copy in TCRdb shows in-frame clones only, minus some. The sample lists 50,000 or so clones, 83% occurring once. The input for sequencing was PBMCs, taken after 24 months of ibrutinib treatment. The receptors stem from a human donor with chronic lymphocytic leukemia.

The V call is TRBV21-1, the J call TRBJ2-7. TRBV21-1 represents a pseudogene. The CDR3 length is 11 residues. The CDR3 here is CASSKFYEQYF. In DNA form, the CDR3 reads TGTGCCAGCAGCAAATTCTACGAGCAGTACTTC.

This chain links TRBV5-6 with TRBJ2-7; D possibly corresponds to TRBD1 (5 bases). Germline V gene data show CDR1 as SGHDT and CDR2 as YYEEEE. The V end lost 3 bases, the J end lost 1 base, and 8 bases lay between the germline ends. CDR3 length: 13 amino acids. The CDR3 bases are TGTGCCAGCAGCTACGACAGTTCCTACGAGCAGTACTTC. This translates into CASSYDSSYEQYF.

This clone was seen more than once but under ten times. The CDR3 DNA reads as TGTGCCAGCAGCCGGACTAGCCCCCCCGAGCAGTACTTC. Amino acid sequence: CASSRTSPPEQYF. The rearrangement links TRBV2 to TRBJ2-7, with 8 bases aligning to TRBD2. Per germline, CDR1 SNHLY and CDR2 FYNNEI. Losses at the gene ends were 6 bases for V and 6 bases for J; bases not matched to a gene: 7. The CDR3 is 13 residues long.

The chain links TRBV11-2 to TRBJ1-1; 8 bases match TRBD1. The CDR3 is 14 amino acids. The V gene's germline CDR1 is SGHAT and CDR2 FQNNGV. V lost 7 bases, J lost 4 bases, and 8 bases stayed unmatched. The CDR3 region is CASTPDRGATEAFF. CDR3 nucleotides: TGTGCCAGCACCCCCGACAGGGGTGCCACTGAAGCTTTCTTT.

This clone was picked up one time. V usage is TRBV28 and J usage is TRBJ2-5, with TRBD1 identical over 7 bases. Per germline, CDR1 MDHEN and CDR2 SYDVKM. The CDR3 covers 14 residues. Trimming removed 6 bases from V and 3 bases from J; junction bases left unmatched: 7. The CDR3 protein is CASRLTGQEETQYF. In DNA form, the CDR3 reads TGTGCCAGCAGACTGACCGGACAGGAAGAGACCCAGTACTTC.

The chain employs TRBV27 and TRBJ2-1; 12 bases are a match to TRBD2. CDR1 MNHEY and CDR2 SMNVEV come from the germline V gene (reference sequence). The CDR3 length is 15 residues. Trimming cost V 2 bases and J 16 bases; bases outside gene matches: 12. Written as DNA, the CDR3 is TGTGCCAGCAGTTTAAAGGCTAGCGGGAGGGGGGTATCCTTCTTC. It specifies CASSLKASGRGVSFF.

V gene TRBV6-1 combines with J gene TRBJ1-2; D remains ambiguous. Trimming took off 0 bases at V and 8 bases at J, with 10 bases between the two ends. The CDR3 is made up of 13 amino acids. Germline CDR1 is MNHNS and CDR2 is SASEGT. The CDR3 sequence: CASSEAYLNGYTF. In nucleotides, the CDR3 is TGTGCCAGCAGTGAAGCATACCTCAACGGCTACACCTTC.

V gene TRBV2 combines with J gene TRBJ2-1; 11 bases line up with TRBD1. Germline CDR1 is SNHLY and CDR2 is FYNNEI. The CDR3 is 14 residues long. V was clipped by 6 bases and J by 9 bases; unmatched bases: 7. CDR3 in amino acids: CASSTGTGGSEQFF. CDR3 in DNA: TGTGCCAGCAGCACCGGGACAGGGGGAAGTGAGCAGTTCTTC.

This chain joins TRBV7-9 and TRBJ2-1; D assignment may be TRBD1 or TRBD2 (5 bases each). The V end lost 5 bases, the J end lost 5 bases, and 10 bases lay between the germline ends. Germline V lookup: CDR1 SEHNR, CDR2 FQNEAQ (reference sequence). The CDR3 has 13 residues. The CDR3 DNA sequence: TGTGCCAGCAGCCCGGGGACGGACAATGAGCAGTTCTTC. Translating gives CASSPGTDNEQFF.

This rearrangement joins TRBV5-1 to TRBJ2-1; TRBD2 matches 12 bases. CDR3 length: 17 amino acids. CDR1 is SGHRS and CDR2 is YFSETQ in the germline V gene. V gave up 4 bases and J gave up 7 bases; unmatched junction bases: 12. The CDR3 DNA follows: TGCGCCAGCAGCAGTATAGCGACTAGCGGGAGCGGGAATGAGCAGTTCTTC. This encodes CASSSIATSGSGNEQFF.

This rearrangement joins TRBV11-2 to TRBJ1-2; D unresolved. The CDR3 sequence is 12 residues long. From germline, CDR1 is SGHAT and CDR2 FQNNGV. Trimming removed 2 bases from V and 2 bases from J, with 3 bases in between. CDR3 nucleotides: TGTGCCAGCAGCTTACGGAACTATGGCTACACCTTC. Translation: CASSLRNYGYTF.

The rearrangement uses TRBV2 and TRBJ1-2; TRBD1 is a possible D gene (6 bases). With 9 bases removed from V and 3 bases from J, the gap between germline ends came to 11 bases. CDR3 length equals 12 residues. Per the germline V gene, CDR1 is SNHLY and CDR2 is FYNNEI. CDR3 loop: CARHTGYYGYTF. The CDR3 nucleotides are TGTGCCAGACATACAGGGTACTATGGCTACACCTTC.

The chain links TRBV6-5 to TRBJ2-5; the D is unclear. Germline V gene lookup returns CDR1 MNHEY and CDR2 SVGAGI. Trimming shortened V by 6 bases and J by 2 bases, and 10 bases separated the two germline ends. This CDR3 comprises 13 residues. The CDR3 DNA reads TGTGCCAGCAGACGACACCAGCAAGAGACCCAGTACTTC. It codes for CASRRHQQETQYF.

CDR3 protein: CASSGTSYNEQFF. CDR3 nucleotides: TGTGCCAGCAGCGGAACTAGTTACAATGAGCAGTTCTTC. The chain is built from TRBV9 and TRBJ2-1; D may be TRBD2 (5 bases). The CDR3 spans 13 residues. Trimming left V 3 bases short and J 4 bases short, with 8 bases between. Germline CDR1 is SGDLS and CDR2 is YYNGEE.

This chain uses TRBV5-1 with TRBJ2-2; 8 positions agree with TRBD1. J gave up 2 bases and V 4 bases, and 7 bases lay outside the gene matches. From germline, CDR1 is SGHRS and CDR2 YFSETQ. The CDR3 loop spans 16 amino acids. The CDR3 sequence is CASSLNGQGNTGELFF. As DNA, the CDR3 is TGCGCCAGCAGCCTGAACGGACAGGGAAACACCGGGGAGCTGTTTTTT.

J is TRBJ1-4 and V is TRBV4-2; D call uncertain. The CDR3 spans 14 residues. The germline gives CDR1 LGHNA, CDR2 YNFKEQ. Trimming stripped 0 bases from V and 9 bases from J, with 11 bases between. CDR3 nucleotide sequence: TGTGCCAGCAGCCAAGAGGGCAGTAGGAAAAAACTGTTTTTT. Protein product: CASSQEGSRKKLFF.

In the case of this clone: The sample has other DNA sequences that encode this CDR3 too. This sequence joins TRBV10-3 and TRBJ2-7, with D hard to call. The CDR3 runs 12 residues. Germline CDR1 reads ENHRY; CDR2 reads SYGVKD. The V gene lost 2 bases and the J gene lost 2 bases, with 4 bases spanning the gap. Here the CDR3 reads CAISEGAYEQYF. The CDR3 DNA reads TGTGCCATCAGTGAGGGCGCCTACGAGCAGTACTTC.